The 18 T cell receptor beta chains below all came from one sample that was sequenced in a study of blood T cell repertoires in COVID-19. Only in-frame clones appear in the TCRdb table, and some are missing; sequencing was by immunoSEQ multiplex PCR. The data hold roughly 120,000 clones, with more than 70% observed a single time. The sample was peripheral blood. Receptor source: a human donor in a cohort sampled during active COVID-19.

The chain joins TRBV5-6 to TRBJ2-7, with 7 nucleotides matching TRBD2. V shed 0 bases, J shed 3 bases, and the junction held 3 bases outside the gene matches. The CDR3 spans 14 residues. Germline V lookup: CDR1 SGHDT, CDR2 YYEEEE. CDR3: CASSLGTRDYEQYF. As DNA, the CDR3 is TGTGCCAGCAGCTTGGGGACTAGGGACTACGAGCAGTACTTC.

This clone was counted once. The J gene is TRBJ2-1, the V gene TRBV5-1, with 14 bases fitting TRBD2. The CDR3 is 17 residues long. Germline CDR1 is SGHRS and CDR2 is YFSETQ. The V segment lost 3 bases and the J segment 5 bases; nucleotides outside the gene matches: 7. The CDR3 coding sequence is TGCGCCAGCAGCTGGGTGGGACTAGCGGGAGCGGACAATGAGCAGTTCTTC. This sequence encodes CASSWVGLAGADNEQFF.

The V and J genes are TRBV10-3 and TRBJ1-2; D is possibly TRBD1 (6 bases). The germline CDR1 and CDR2 sequences are ENHRY and SYGVKD. V shed 2 bases and J shed 1 base, with 14 bases lying between them. The CDR3 has 16 residues. CDR3 in DNA: TGTGCCATCAGTGAGGGGACACCGCCGCTTAACTATGGCTACACCTTC. This translates into CAISEGTPPLNYGYTF.

The V gene is TRBV18, the J gene TRBJ2-1; the D gene is possibly TRBD1 (6 bases). This CDR3 is 13 amino acids long. The V gene lost 3 bases and the J gene lost 8 bases, with 11 bases spanning the gap. The germline CDR1 and CDR2 sequences are KGHSH and LQKENI. The CDR3 nucleotides are TGTGCCAGCTCACCCCAGGGGACCTATGAGCAGTTCTTC. Protein sequence: CASSPQGTYEQFF.

This chain connects TRBV5-5 to TRBJ2-1, with 10 bases lining up with TRBD1. Germline V CDR1 and CDR2: SGHKS, YYEKEE (reference sequence). This CDR3 contains 16 residues. V lost 4 bases to trimming and J lost 5 bases; unmatched junction nucleotides: 9. The CDR3 loop is CASSPGTGDRNNEQFF. CDR3 sequence (DNA): TGTGCCAGCAGCCCCGGGACAGGGGATAGAAACAATGAGCAGTTCTTC.

The J gene is TRBJ2-3, the V gene TRBV19; TRBD2 agrees at 13 bases. This CDR3 has 16 residues. Germline CDR1 LNHDA, CDR2 SQIVND (reference sequence). V lost 5 bases, J lost 4 bases, and 6 bases stayed unmatched. DNA for the CDR3: TGTGCCAGTAGTTCCGGACTAGCGGGAGTATCAGATACGCAGTATTTT. Its translation: CASSSGLAGVSDTQYF.

V usage is TRBV7-9 and J usage is TRBJ2-6; D gene ambiguous. Trimming removed 1 base at V and 0 bases at J, with 10 bases between. The CDR3 has 17 amino acids. Germline V gives CDR1 SEHNR, CDR2 FQNEAQ (reference sequence). This CDR3 reads CASSLEFRFSGANVLTF. The CDR3 bases are TGTGCCAGCAGCTTAGAATTTCGTTTCTCTGGGGCCAACGTCCTGACTTTC. Together with reference TRBV7-9 and TRBJ2-6, the CDR3 gives the full variable domain: DTGVSQNPRHKITKRGQNVTFRCDPISEHNRLYWYRQTLGQGPEFLTYFQNEAQLEKSRLLSDRFSAERPKGSFSTLEIQRTEQGDSAMYLCASSLEFRFSGANVLTFGAGSRLTVL.

The chain links TRBV5-1 to TRBJ1-1; TRBD1 agrees at 7 bases. The CDR3 extends over 16 amino acids. The trim removed 2 bases at V and 1 base at J, leaving 8 bases unmatched. Germline V gene lookup returns CDR1 SGHRS and CDR2 YFSETQ. The CDR3 DNA reads as TGCGCCAGCAGCTTATACCGGGACAGACCGAACACTGAAGCTTTCTTT. This gives the protein CASSLYRDRPNTEAFF.

This clone came up once. The genes are TRBV10-2 and TRBJ2-2; 7 bases match TRBD1. The V gene's germline CDR1 is WSHSY and CDR2 SAAADI. The trim removed 5 bases at V and 5 bases at J, leaving 2 bases unmatched. The CDR3 loop spans 13 amino acids. The CDR3 here is CASSTQGTGELFF. The CDR3 DNA is TGCGCCAGCAGTACACAGGGGACCGGGGAGCTGTTTTTT.

The chain is built from TRBV28 and TRBJ1-1, with D maybe TRBD1 (5 bases). The germline V and J ends were trimmed by 10 bases and 1 base, with 16 bases remaining between them. The CDR3 extends over 14 amino acids. CDR1 is MDHEN, CDR2 SYDVKM, per germline. The DNA for the CDR3 is TGTGCCACTCAACCTCAGGGCTGGAACACTGAAGCTTTCTTT. Protein: CATQPQGWNTEAFF.

The genes are TRBV10-3 and TRBJ2-7; TRBD1 matches at 7 bases. Germline V CDR1 and CDR2: ENHRY, SYGVKD. The CDR3 length is 14 residues. The chain's CDR3 is CAHSGPGQSYEQYF. CDR3 nucleotides: TGTGCTCATTCAGGTCCGGGACAGTCCTACGAGCAGTACTTC.

This clone was observed once. The chain carries TRBV5-1 and TRBJ2-7, with 10 bases matching TRBD2. The CDR3 covers 16 residues. The V segment lost 5 bases and the J segment 3 bases; nucleotides outside the gene matches: 11. Germline-derived CDR1 and CDR2 are SGHRS and YFSETQ. CDR3 nucleotides: TGCGCCAGCAGTTGGGCGGGAGCGGGAGGGATCTACGAGCAGTACTTC. The encoded protein is CASSWAGAGGIYEQYF.

The V and J genes are TRBV7-2 and TRBJ1-3; D may be TRBD1 (6 bases). The CDR3 runs to 18 residues. Germline assignment: CDR1 SGHTA and CDR2 FQGNSA. Between the trimmed V and J ends, which lost 8 bases and 2 bases, there was a span of 25 bases. The CDR3 DNA is TGTGCCAGCCTAGATAAACGGGGTCAGGGGAGAACTGGAAACACCATATATTTT. Translating it yields CASLDKRGQGRTGNTIYF.

The chain carries TRBV5-1 and TRBJ2-1, with 7 bases that match TRBD1. CDR3 length: 17 amino acids. Germline trimming cut 0 bases from V and 3 bases from J; bases unmatched to any gene: 9. Germline V gene lookup returns CDR1 SGHRS and CDR2 YFSETQ. DNA for the CDR3: TGCGCCAGCAGCTTGGGGACAGGCTTTCCCTTCTACAATGAGCAGTTCTTC. Its translation is CASSLGTGFPFYNEQFF.

The V gene is TRBV11-2, the J gene TRBJ2-7; TRBD2 agrees at 8 bases. CDR3 length: 17 residues. The trim removed 3 bases at V and 3 bases at J, leaving 13 bases unmatched. Per germline, CDR1 SGHAT and CDR2 FQNNGV. In DNA form, the CDR3 reads TGTGCCAGCAGCTTTAACGAAGCGGGAGCCCTTAACTACGAGCAGTACTTC. Protein product: CASSFNEAGALNYEQYF.

The chain links TRBV10-3 to TRBJ2-7; D might be TRBD2 (6 bases). CDR3 length: 13 residues. Germline V lookup: CDR1 ENHRY, CDR2 SYGVKD. V lost 9 bases, J lost 0 bases, and 12 bases lay in between. In DNA form, the CDR3 reads TGTGCCATAGCTGGGCGGGACTCCTACGAGCAGTACTTC. This translates into CAIAGRDSYEQYF.

This chain uses TRBV27 with TRBJ1-1; D might be TRBD1 (5 bases). CDR1 is MNHEY, CDR2 SMNVEV, per germline (reference sequence). The CDR3 covers 17 residues. With 7 bases removed from V and 1 base from J, the gap between germline ends came to 22 bases. CDR3 sequence (DNA): TGTGCCAGCACCGCGCGTTCATCCGGGGGGAAGAACACTGAAGCTTTCTTT. Translation gives CASTARSSGGKNTEAFF.

V and J are TRBV3-1 (or the pseudogene TRBV3-2) and TRBJ2-1, with D unclear. Per the germline V gene, CDR1 is LGHDT and CDR2 is YNNKEL (reference sequence). The CDR3 consists of 15 residues. V lost 4 bases and J lost 4, with 14 bases in between. CDR3 nucleotides: TGTGCCAGCAGCCCGTCTAGACCCCTATACAATGAGCAGTTCTTC. Its translation: CASSPSRPLYNEQFF.